Below, one TCR beta chain is given with its context. This clone has just one count. The clone's antigen remains unknown. Nothing much larger sits one base from this clone, and base qualities are not available. TCRbeta CDR3 regions were amplified from genomic DNA using the immunoSEQ Assay, a bias-controlled multiplex PCR. Under the source paper's analysis protocol: Within the assay, amplification of reference gene primers was used to estimate how many nucleated cells each sample contained. Sequence reads were collapsed and filtered to measure the absolute abundance of every unique TCRbeta CDR3 rearrangement. For each sample, productive Simpson clonality was calculated as the square root of Simpson's diversity index over productive rearrangements. Here the immuneACCESS table is served through TCRdb, limited to in-frame sequences with V and J called. Missing clones are a known gap in these copies; in checked studies unresolved V genes cover under half, and the rest lacks a known reason. The V and J calls and clone size are taken from that table; D and trimming were inferred from the DNA. The sample data list around 130,000 clones, and around 78% of these were observed just once. The ten largest clones take up 11% of the sample.

Whole blood was collected in K2EDTA tubes by collaborating institutions according to the institutions' own protocols. For TCRbeta analysis, collaborator samples were shipped as frozen whole blood, as isolated PBMCs, or as DNA extracted from either sample type. These data belong to a study of blood T cell repertoires in COVID-19 (dated by TCRdb to about 2020). The study in broad terms: Samples from collaborators originated in the United States, Italy and Spain and spanned both the acute and convalescent phases of COVID-19. The material from the prospective study consisted of cDNA or gDNA derived from T cells, B-cell-depleted T cells, or PBMCs. Subjects who had been exposed to COVID-19, were actively infected with it, or had recovered from it provided the deeply sampled blood TCRbeta repertoires that made up the dataset. The repertoires were released in a freely available public database meant as a resource for research on the immune response to SARS-CoV-2. Samples were obtained from the ongoing ImmuneRACE study (first 160 participants) and from some 1,300 subjects provided by 6 global collaborators. Nearly every sample came with metadata listing a de-identified subject ID, COVID-19 status, age in years and sex. HLA class I and class II types, where available, came from metadata supplied by the sample provider rather than from assay-based typing. Summary of the overall study and its limitations: The quantity of clinical and demographic metadata differed by source and by participant and was supplied without curation.

Reading from cysteine to phenylalanine, the CDR3 counts 14 amino acids. The sequence is cut down to CDR3 DNA, 42 bases in frame from base 1. Reading the germline V gene (reference sequence) gives CDR1 LNHNV and CDR2 YYDKDF. V and J lose 0 bases and 11 bases, and a span of 16 bases separates them. The material sequenced was peripheral blood. The chain was built from TRBV15 and TRBJ1-1, and perhaps TRBD1 as D gene, on 5 matching bases. This receptor was obtained from a human donor in a cohort sampled during active COVID-19. The CDR3 corresponds to CATSRDPTGSEAFF. The sequenced DNA: TGTGCCACCAGCAGAGACCCCACAGGCTCCGAGGCTTTCTTT.